Listed here are 28 T cell receptor beta chains from one sample, sequenced in a study of CD8 T cells in Susac syndrome. Random hexamers served to reverse transcribe roughly 0.45 to 1 ug RNA. TCRdb reprocessed the immunoSEQ multiplex PCR reads with MiXCR, giving one entry per CDR3 protein. The profile shows more than 150,000 distinct CDR3 sequences, around 95% of them singletons. Sequencing used CD8+ T cells from PBMCs. These receptor sequences come from a human donor with Susac syndrome.

This chain links TRBV20-1 with TRBJ2-7; unclear D gene. CDR3 length: 14 residues. V was pared by 3 bases and J by 3 bases, with 15 bases between. The germline gives CDR1 DFQATT, CDR2 SNEGSKA (reference sequence). The CDR3 region is CSARPVQDRYEQYF. Here the CDR3 DNA reads TGCAGTGCTAGGCCGGTTCAGGACCGCTACGAGCAGTACTTC.

Only one count was recorded for this clonotype. The V gene is TRBV6-5, the J gene TRBJ2-7; TRBD1 matches at 9 bases. This CDR3 spans 15 amino acids. The ends lost 2 bases at V and 0 bases at J; junction bases unmatched: 2. Germline V gives CDR1 MNHEY, CDR2 SVGAGI. In nucleotides, the CDR3 is TGTGCCAGCAGTTACGGGACAGGGACCTCCTACGAGCAGTACTTC. Translated: CASSYGTGTSYEQYF.

CDR3 loop: CATSDTMGGVVNNEQFF. The CDR3 coding sequence is TGTGCCACCAGTGATACAATGGGGGGCGTTGTAAACAATGAGCAGTTCTTC. V and J are TRBV24-1 and TRBJ2-1; either TRBD1 or TRBD2 may supply D (6 bases each). Germline V CDR1 and CDR2: KGHDR, SFDVKD. This CDR3 has 17 amino acids. With 3 bases removed from V and 5 bases from J, the gap between germline ends came to 19 bases.

The V gene is TRBV4-1, the J gene TRBJ2-3; 9 bases match TRBD2. V was clipped by 0 bases and J by 7 bases; unmatched bases: 5. This CDR3 contains 15 residues. Per the germline V gene, CDR1 is MGHRA and CDR2 is YSYEKL. In nucleotides, the CDR3 is TGCGCCAGCAGCCAAGAGAATAGCGGGGGATATACGCAGTATTTT. Protein sequence: CASSQENSGGYTQYF.

This CDR3 is CASSFQINTEAFF. The CDR3 bases are TGTGCCAGCAGTTTCCAGATAAACACTGAAGCTTTCTTT. The rearrangement joins TRBV27 to TRBJ1-1; D unclear. V shed 3 bases and J shed 2 bases, with 7 bases lying between them. Germline CDR1 and CDR2: MNHEY and SMNVEV (reference sequence). The CDR3 consists of 13 residues.

This rearrangement joins TRBV5-1 to TRBJ2-1; 9 bases are a match to TRBD2. Unmatched junction bases numbered 10, after V lost 2 bases and J lost 4 bases. This CDR3 comprises 17 residues. CDR1 is SGHRS, CDR2 YFSETQ, per germline. This chain's CDR3 is CASSFFAASGTYNEQFF. The CDR3, as DNA: TGCGCCAGCAGCTTCTTCGCGGCTAGCGGGACTTACAATGAGCAGTTCTTC. The full variable domain, in which reference TRBV5-1 and TRBJ2-1 provide the parts outside the CDR3, is KAGVTQTPRYLIKTRGQQVTLSCSPISGHRSVSWYQQTPGQGLQFLFEYFSETQRNKGNFPGRFSGRQFSNSRSEMNVSTLELGDSALYLCASSFFAASGTYNEQFFGPGTRLTVL.

J is TRBJ1-4 and V is TRBV4-1; tentative D call: TRBD1 (5 bases). The ends were cut back, 2 bases at V and 4 bases at J, with 14 bases in the middle. The V gene's germline CDR1 is MGHRA and CDR2 YSYEKL. The CDR3 consists of 16 residues. The CDR3 loop is CASSQPRRGINEKLFF. CDR3 nucleotide sequence: TGCGCCAGCAGCCAACCTCGTCGGGGCATTAATGAAAAACTGTTTTTT.

The chain is built from TRBV4-1 and TRBJ1-2, with D tentatively TRBD1 (5 bases). Germline-derived CDR1 and CDR2 are MGHRA and YSYEKL. This CDR3 region has 15 residues. Trimming took off 0 bases at V and 5 bases at J, with 13 bases between the two ends. The CDR3 DNA is TGCGCCAGCAGCCAAGATTGGGGCTCGGGATATGGCTACACCTTC. It yields the protein CASSQDWGSGYGYTF.

The chain is built from TRBV5-4 and TRBJ2-1; maybe TRBD1 (6 bases). The CDR3 has 15 amino acids. The ends were cut back, 1 base at V and 0 bases at J, with 8 bases in the middle. Germline V CDR1 and CDR2: SGHNT, YYREEE (reference sequence). CDR3 amino acids: CASSLSGASYNEQFF. Here the CDR3 DNA reads TGTGCCAGCAGCTTGTCAGGGGCCTCCTACAATGAGCAGTTCTTC.

The CDR3 DNA follows: TGTGCCAGCAGCCCTGGTTTGGGGAGGGCGACAGATACGCAGTATTTT. It is translated as CASSPGLGRATDTQYF. This rearrangement joins TRBV3-1 to TRBJ2-3; 7 bases are a match to TRBD2. V lost 4 bases and J lost 3; bases outside the gene matches: 10. The CDR3 loop spans 16 amino acids. In germline, CDR1 is LGHDT, CDR2 YNNKEL (reference sequence).

The chain combines TRBV10-3 with TRBJ2-5; D is ambiguous. V dropped 2 bases and J dropped 5 bases, with 6 bases sitting between them. The CDR3 is made up of 12 amino acids. Germline V CDR1 and CDR2: ENHRY, SYGVKD. CDR3 nucleotide sequence: TGTGCCATCAGTGAGGTCGGGGAGACCCAGTACTTC. It encodes CAISEVGETQYF.

The chain has TRBV9 and TRBJ1-2; a weak D match, TRBD1 (6 bases). This CDR3 has 16 residues. Germline values: CDR1 SGDLS, CDR2 YYNGEE. V lost 4 bases and J lost 3, with 19 bases in between. CDR3 sequence reads: CASSPQGLPSHYGYTF. Here the CDR3 DNA reads TGTGCCAGCAGCCCCCAGGGGCTCCCATCTCACTATGGCTACACCTTC.

The chain uses TRBV5-4 and TRBJ1-5; TRBD1 agrees at 9 bases. Germline V lookup: CDR1 SGHNT, CDR2 YYREEE (reference sequence). This CDR3 spans 15 amino acids. The V segment lost 4 bases and the J segment 5 bases; nucleotides outside the gene matches: 7. CDR3 sequence reads: CASSAGTGSDQPQHF. CDR3 bases: TGTGCCAGCAGCGCCGGGACAGGGTCGGATCAGCCCCAGCATTTT.

Only one count was recorded for this clonotype. The CDR3 protein is CAISERTGGTEAFF. CDR3 in DNA: TGTGCCATCAGTGAACGGACAGGGGGCACTGAAGCTTTCTTT. The V gene is TRBV10-3, the J gene TRBJ1-1, with TRBD1 matching over 10 bases. V was clipped by 3 bases and J by 4 bases; unmatched bases: 2. The CDR3 extends over 14 amino acids. CDR1 is ENHRY and CDR2 is SYGVKD in the germline V gene.

This sequence joins TRBV28 and TRBJ2-7; D uncertain. Per germline, CDR1 MDHEN and CDR2 SYDVKM. The germline V and J ends were trimmed by 5 bases and 10 bases, with 12 bases remaining between them. CDR3 size: 11 residues. The CDR3 DNA sequence: TGTGCCAGCAGTCCATCAGGTTCACAGTACTTC. This gives the protein CASSPSGSQYF.

The chain couples TRBV12-3 or TRBV12-4 to TRBJ1-5, with unresolved D. CDR3 length equals 14 residues. Trimming cost V 7 bases and J 0 bases, with 10 bases left between them. As DNA, the CDR3 is TGTGCCAGCATTTCTGCAAATAGCAATCAGCCCCAGCATTTT. This gives the protein CASISANSNQPQHF.

This rearrangement joins TRBV5-6 to TRBJ1-5, with TRBD1 identical over 7 bases. The CDR3 covers 15 residues. The V gene end was trimmed by 4 bases and the J gene end by 7 bases; junction bases not matched to a gene: 11. Per germline, CDR1 SGHDT and CDR2 YYEEEE. The CDR3 region is CASSLGQGGGQPQHF. CDR3 DNA: TGTGCCAGCAGCCTTGGTCAGGGGGGAGGGCAGCCCCAGCATTTT. Together with reference TRBV5-6 and TRBJ1-5, the CDR3 gives the full variable domain: DAGVTQSPTHLIKTRGQQVTLRCSPKSGHDTVSWYQQALGQGPQFIFQYYEEEERQRGNFPDRFSGHQFPNYSSELNVNALLLGDSALYLCASSLGQGGGQPQHFGDGTRLSIL.

The CDR3 is CASSLVQLLAGVGKTQYF. The CDR3 DNA follows: TGTGCCAGCAGCTTAGTCCAGTTACTAGCGGGAGTTGGAAAGACCCAGTACTTC. The chain recombines TRBV7-8 with TRBJ2-5, with 11 bases aligning to TRBD2. Trimming removed 1 base from V and 6 bases from J; junction bases left unmatched: 13. The CDR3 spans 18 residues. Germline-derived CDR1 and CDR2 are SGHVS and FQNEAQ.

The chain has TRBV7-6 and TRBJ2-3; D unclear. Trimming removed 2 bases at V and 10 bases at J, with 16 bases between. From germline, CDR1 is SGHVS and CDR2 FNYEAQ. The CDR3 loop spans 14 amino acids. The CDR3 here is CASSLLGVLHAQYF. The DNA for the CDR3 is TGTGCCAGCAGCTTACTTGGGGTTCTGCACGCGCAGTATTTT.

The J gene is TRBJ2-7, the V gene TRBV5-1; 7 nucleotides match TRBD1. The CDR3 totals 15 residues. Germline V gene lookup returns CDR1 SGHRS and CDR2 YFSETQ. Trimming cost V 2 bases and J 1 base; bases outside gene matches: 6. The CDR3 DNA is TGCGCCAGCAGCTTCGAGACAGGGCTATCCTACGAGCAGTACTTC. Its translation: CASSFETGLSYEQYF.

V usage is TRBV11-2 and J usage is TRBJ2-5; 9 nucleotides agree with TRBD2. CDR3 length: 14 amino acids. The germline V gene encodes CDR1 SGHAT and CDR2 FQNNGV. V shed 6 bases and J 0 bases; nucleotides not matched to a gene: 2. CDR3 sequence reads: CASRRLADQETQYF. In DNA form, the CDR3 reads TGTGCCAGCAGACGACTAGCGGACCAAGAGACCCAGTACTTC. The complete variable domain, with remaining parts taken from reference TRBV11-2 and TRBJ2-5, reads EAGVAQSPRYKIIEKRQSVAFWCNPISGHATLYWYQQILGQGPKLLIQFQNNGVVDDSQLPKDRFSAERLKGVDSTLKIQPAKLEDSAVYLCASRRLADQETQYFGPGTRLLVL.

J is TRBJ1-5 and V is TRBV5-6; a possible D gene is TRBD1 (5 bases). Germline V gene lookup returns CDR1 SGHDT and CDR2 YYEEEE. The CDR3 length is 16 residues. V was pared by 2 bases and J by 1 base, with 13 bases between. The CDR3 protein is CASSFAGTSSNQPQHF. CDR3 sequence (DNA): TGTGCCAGCAGCTTTGCAGGGACTTCGAGCAATCAGCCCCAGCATTTT.

V gene TRBV19 combines with J gene TRBJ1-1; D is uncertain. The CDR3 runs 14 residues. Trimming took off 3 bases at V and 5 bases at J, with 13 bases between the two ends. Germline lookup yields CDR1 LNHDA and CDR2 SQIVND (reference sequence). CDR3: CASSITPESTEAFF. CDR3 bases: TGTGCCAGTAGTATCACCCCCGAAAGTACTGAAGCTTTCTTT.

The V gene is TRBV13, the J gene TRBJ2-3, with D perhaps assigned TRBD1 or TRBD2 (5 bases each). The V gene lost 5 bases and the J gene lost 0 bases, with 9 bases spanning the gap. CDR3 length equals 14 residues. CDR1 and CDR2 from the germline V gene are PRHDT and FYEKMQ (reference sequence). Written as DNA, the CDR3 is TGTGCCAGCAGCAACCGGGACAGCACAGATACGCAGTATTTT. Translated: CASSNRDSTDTQYF.

This chain links TRBV15 with TRBJ1-2; TRBD1 matches at 8 bases. The CDR3 sequence is 15 residues long. Germline V gene data show CDR1 as LNHNV and CDR2 as YYDKDF (reference sequence). With V trimmed by 5 bases and J by 4 bases, 9 bases remained unmatched. The CDR3 region is CATSAGTGTLYGYTF. The CDR3 bases are TGTGCCACCAGCGCCGGGACAGGTACCCTCTATGGCTACACCTTC.

This clonotype was recorded once. One end of the junction fails to match germline, which may point to a read error. The rearrangement links TRBV19 to TRBJ1-5, with a tentative D call TRBD1 (5 bases). This CDR3 is built from 15 residues. Germline CDR1 is LNHDA and CDR2 is SQIVND (reference sequence). The CDR3, as DNA: TGTGCCAGTAGTGTAGATGGGGCAGGGAATCAGCCCCAGCATTTT. This gives the protein CASSVDGAGNQPQHF.

V and J are TRBV29-1 and TRBJ1-1; tentative D call: TRBD1 (6 bases). This CDR3 spans 15 amino acids. Germline V CDR1 and CDR2: SQVTM, ANQGSEA. Trimming pared 1 base from V and 1 base from J, leaving 13 bases between. The CDR3 region is CSVEAVRTENTEAFF. DNA for the CDR3: TGCAGCGTTGAAGCGGTCAGGACAGAGAACACTGAAGCTTTCTTT.

This chain joins TRBV5-1 and TRBJ2-2; D gene uncertain. The V gene's germline CDR1 is SGHRS and CDR2 YFSETQ. The CDR3 runs 12 residues. The germline V and J ends were trimmed by 8 bases and 5 bases, with 10 bases remaining between them. As DNA, the CDR3 is TGCGCCAGTCAACAAACTACCGGGGAGCTGTTTTTT. This encodes CASQQTTGELFF.